The T cell receptor beta chain under discussion was sequenced for a study of T cells in localized non-small cell lung cancer. A note on this clone: Its antigen is unidentified.

Whole-study findings and limits: A median of roughly 52 of the top 100 tumor clones appeared in adjacent lung, which was paired and uninvolved. Higher blood T cell density tracked longer overall survival.

Here immunoSEQ multiplex PCR was the method, and the copy in TCRdb shows in-frame clones only, minus some. The table has under 20,000 clones, around nine tenths seen once; the top ten hold less than 5%. The CDR3 covers 14 residues. Germline CDR1 is SNHLY and CDR2 is FYNNEI. Trimming pared 6 bases from V and 6 bases from J, leaving 17 bases between. Sequences were derived from peripheral blood, sampled before any cancer treatment. V is TRBV2 and J is TRBJ1-1, with unresolved D. The sequence was obtained from a male donor aged 60 or over with stage I squamous cell lung carcinoma. The DNA for the CDR3 is TGTGCCAGCAGCCGGGAAGTTCTCGGGCCTGAAGCTTTCTTT. Translated, it gives CASSREVLGPEAFF.